A single sample is the source of the 31 T cell receptor beta chains below, sequenced in a study of T-cell memory formation after mild COVID-19. TCRdb passed the 5' RACE reads through MiXCR, listing each CDR3 protein once. This sample has roughly 340,000 distinct CDR3 sequences, with less than 20% found just once. Specimen: PBMCs or a T cell subset sorted from them (not recorded which). The receptors here all came from a man aged 18 to 29 who had mild COVID-19 (a few samples of this study predate the infection). Cell type and time point are not known.

V is TRBV29-1 and J is TRBJ2-7; D is perhaps TRBD1 (6 bases). V was clipped by 0 bases and J by 4 bases, with 16 bases between them. Germline V gene sequence: CDR1 SQVTM, CDR2 ANQGSEA. The CDR3 runs 15 residues. The CDR3 DNA is TGCAGCGTTGAAGATGGTCTGGCAGGGGCGTACGAGCAGTACTTC. This sequence encodes CSVEDGLAGAYEQYF.

This clonotype came up a few times. This chain uses TRBV5-1 with TRBJ2-2; D gene uncertain. The CDR3 loop spans 14 amino acids. The V end lost 6 bases, the J end lost 4 bases, and 13 bases lay between the germline ends. Looked up from germline, CDR1 is SGHRS and CDR2 is YFSETQ. DNA of the CDR3: TGCGCCAGCAAATTTTTTTCGGGCACCGGGGAGCTGTTTTTT. Translation gives CASKFFSGTGELFF.

The chain couples TRBV5-5 to TRBJ1-2; TRBD1 is a possible D gene (5 bases). The CDR3 runs to 14 residues. Trimming took 4 bases from V and 8 from J, leaving 18 bases between them. Germline V gives CDR1 SGHKS, CDR2 YYEKEE (reference sequence). CDR3 DNA: TGTGCCAGCAGCCGGGCCTCGGGGAGGGACGGCTACACCTTC. This gives the protein CASSRASGRDGYTF.

This clonotype was seen only a few times. The CDR3 DNA is TGTGCCAGCAGTGAACGTCTAGCGCTGCAAGAGACCCAGTACTTC. Amino acids: CASSERLALQETQYF. The chain recombines TRBV25-1 with TRBJ2-5; D is possibly TRBD2 (6 bases). Trimming left V 2 bases short and J 2 bases short, with 12 bases between. The CDR3 has 15 amino acids. Germline V gene data show CDR1 as MGHDK and CDR2 as SYGVNS.

The V and J genes are TRBV27 and TRBJ1-2; perhaps TRBD1 as D (6 bases). Germline-derived CDR1 and CDR2 are MNHEY and SMNVEV (reference sequence). V was clipped by 2 bases and J by 6 bases, with 13 bases between them. This CDR3 has 14 residues. The CDR3 reads CASSLMGAADGYTF. CDR3 bases: TGTGCCAGCAGTTTAATGGGGGCAGCGGATGGCTACACCTTC.

The chain couples TRBV6-2 or TRBV6-3 to TRBJ2-1; TRBD1 agrees at 9 bases. This CDR3 region has 15 residues. Germline loops: CDR1 MNHEY, CDR2 SVGEGT. J was trimmed by 4 bases and V by 5 bases; bases with no gene match: 6. The CDR3 DNA reads as TGTGCCAGCAGTCCCGGGACAGGGCTTTACAATGAGCAGTTCTTC. Protein: CASSPGTGLYNEQFF.

The chain uses TRBV2 and TRBJ1-2; 12 bases are a match to TRBD1. CDR3 length equals 14 residues. Germline V gene data show CDR1 as SNHLY and CDR2 as FYNNEI. The junction had 3 bases not matched to a gene; V was cut back by 7 bases and J by 3 bases. Here the CDR3 reads CASTGTGGDYGYTF. As DNA, the CDR3 is TGTGCCAGCACCGGGACAGGGGGCGACTATGGCTACACCTTC. The complete variable domain, with remaining parts taken from reference TRBV2 and TRBJ1-2, reads EPEVTQTPSHQVTQMGQEVILRCVPISNHLYFYWYRQILGQKVEFLVSFYNNEISEKSEIFDDQFSVERPDGSNFTLKIRSTKLEDSAMYFCASTGTGGDYGYTFGSGTRLTVV.

This clonotype was counted between two and nine times. The rearrangement links TRBV6-2 or TRBV6-3 to TRBJ2-1; no clear D. Germline V gene lookup returns CDR1 MNHEY and CDR2 SVGEGT. Trimming removed 4 bases from V and 9 bases from J, with 19 bases in between. This CDR3 region has 15 residues. CDR3 protein: CASSSSKWPAGEQFF. The CDR3 DNA sequence: TGTGCCAGCAGTTCCTCCAAGTGGCCCGCCGGTGAGCAGTTCTTC.

This clonotype was found a few times. V and J are TRBV7-2 and TRBJ1-6; D gene ambiguous. The CDR3 length is 14 residues. Germline V lookup: CDR1 SGHTA, CDR2 FQGNSA. V lost 4 bases, J lost 10 bases, and 14 bases lay in between. The CDR3 loop is CASSSWTVGSPLHF. The CDR3 DNA reads TGTGCCAGCAGCTCGTGGACCGTTGGCTCACCCCTCCACTTT.

This clonotype occurred a few times. J is TRBJ2-2 and V is TRBV20-1; the D is unclear. The CDR3 has 13 residues. Per germline, CDR1 DFQATT and CDR2 SNEGSKA (reference sequence). Trimming stripped 2 bases from V and 7 bases from J, with 11 bases between. The CDR3 DNA is TGCAGTGCTAGACCGGCCCAGTTCGGGGAGCTGTTTTTT. Protein product: CSARPAQFGELFF.

The chain combines TRBV9 with TRBJ2-1; TRBD2 might be the D (6 bases). The CDR3 is 17 residues long. Between the trimmed V and J ends, which lost 0 bases and 5 bases, there was a span of 18 bases. Germline V gives CDR1 SGDLS, CDR2 YYNGEE. The CDR3, as DNA: TGTGCCAGCAGCGTAGTGGGGCGGGGACTCCACGACAATGAGCAGTTCTTC. It encodes CASSVVGRGLHDNEQFF.

The chain recombines TRBV7-6 with TRBJ1-2, with D tentatively TRBD1 (5 bases). V shed 3 bases and J shed 0 bases, with 23 bases lying between them. CDR1 is SGHVS and CDR2 is FNYEAQ in the germline V gene. The CDR3 runs to 19 residues. The CDR3: CASSFTPTSTTDPNYGYTF. CDR3 coding DNA: TGTGCCAGCAGCTTCACCCCGACCTCGACGACAGACCCTAACTATGGCTACACCTTC.

The chain employs TRBV12-3 or TRBV12-4 and TRBJ1-1; 7 positions match TRBD1. The CDR3 consists of 13 residues. V lost 6 bases, J lost 3 bases, and 4 bases stayed unmatched. The chain's CDR3 is CASRRQGYTEAFF. CDR3 coding DNA: TGTGCCAGCAGGCGACAGGGTTACACTGAAGCTTTCTTT.

There are a few counts of this clonotype. This chain uses TRBV12-3 or TRBV12-4 with TRBJ2-4; no firm D call. The CDR3 extends over 12 amino acids. V gave up 3 bases and J gave up 1 base, with 1 base separating them. The CDR3: CASSFAKNIQYF. The CDR3, as DNA: TGTGCCAGCAGTTTTGCCAAAAACATTCAGTACTTC.

The chain joins TRBV3-1 to TRBJ2-2; possibly TRBD1 or TRBD2 for D (5 bases each). The CDR3 consists of 14 residues. The V end was cut by 4 bases, the J end by 1 base, with 7 bases between. Germline V gene data show CDR1 as LGHDT and CDR2 as YNNKEL (reference sequence). CDR3 DNA sequence: TGTGCCAGCAGCCGGGGACGGAACACCGGGGAGCTGTTTTTT. It is translated as CASSRGRNTGELFF.

The V call is TRBV12-3 or TRBV12-4, the J call TRBJ2-4; D is unclear. The V end was cut by 5 bases, the J end by 5 bases, with 7 bases between. The CDR3 is 12 residues long. CDR3 DNA sequence: TGTGCCAGCAGTGAGGTTGAAAACATTCAGTACTTC. Encoded protein: CASSEVENIQYF.

This clonotype was counted a single time. The chain employs TRBV12-3 or TRBV12-4 and TRBJ1-2; a weak D match, TRBD1 (5 bases). V shed 0 bases and J shed 8 bases, with 10 bases lying between them. The CDR3 has 13 residues. CDR3 DNA sequence: TGTGCCAGCAGTTTAGCAGGGGCCCCGGGCTACACCTTC. Protein product: CASSLAGAPGYTF.

The V call is TRBV12-3 or TRBV12-4, the J call TRBJ2-1; D is possibly TRBD1 (6 bases). With 5 bases removed from V and 0 bases from J, the gap between germline ends came to 11 bases. The CDR3 length is 15 residues. Written as DNA, the CDR3 is TGTGCCAGCAGTCTGGACAGACCCTCCTACAATGAGCAGTTCTTC. Protein: CASSLDRPSYNEQFF.

A few counts support this clonotype. The chain carries TRBV6-5 and TRBJ2-1; D is possibly TRBD2 (5 bases). The germline CDR1 and CDR2 sequences are MNHEY and SVGAGI. Trimming took 5 bases from V and 9 from J, leaving 20 bases between them. The CDR3 totals 15 residues. DNA for the CDR3: TGTGCCAGCAGTCGCGCCATTCATCTACGGGGTGAGCAGTTCTTC. Its translation: CASSRAIHLRGEQFF.

The chain has TRBV2 and TRBJ1-2; D is uncertain. This CDR3 comprises 13 residues. Trimming pared 3 bases from V and 7 bases from J, leaving 12 bases between. The V gene's germline CDR1 is SNHLY and CDR2 FYNNEI. CDR3 DNA sequence: TGTGCCAGCAGTGATGGGTACATAACTGGCTACACCTTC. This encodes CASSDGYITGYTF.

This clonotype was found a few times. V gene TRBV5-1 combines with J gene TRBJ2-2, with 11 bases that match TRBD2. V dropped 0 bases and J dropped 1; count of bases not matched to a gene: 2. The CDR3 is 17 residues long. Germline V gene lookup returns CDR1 SGHRS and CDR2 YFSETQ. The DNA of the CDR3 is TGCGCCAGCAGCTTGGCGACTAGCGGGGTGAACACCGGGGAGCTGTTTTTT. Translated: CASSLATSGVNTGELFF.

In nucleotides, the CDR3 is TGCAGCGTTGAAGTTACTAGCGGGGGGATCGGTACGCAGTATTTT. Its protein product is CSVEVTSGGIGTQYF. The chain has TRBV29-1 and TRBJ2-3, with 12 bases lining up with TRBD2. J lost 8 bases, V lost 1 base, and 7 bases had no gene match. The CDR3 spans 15 residues. The germline gives CDR1 SQVTM, CDR2 ANQGSEA.

The V gene is TRBV4-1, the J gene TRBJ1-2; 9 positions match TRBD1. Germline-derived CDR1 and CDR2 are MGHRA and YSYEKL. The CDR3 is made up of 15 amino acids. V lost 5 bases, J lost 8 bases, and 12 bases stayed unmatched. CDR3 DNA sequence: TGCGCCAGCAGCACGTACAGGGGGCAAGTGGGAGGCTACACCTTC. Encoded protein: CASSTYRGQVGGYTF.

This clonotype was counted between two and nine times. This chain links TRBV29-1 with TRBJ1-2, with D tentatively TRBD1 (5 bases). The V gene's germline CDR1 is SQVTM and CDR2 ANQGSEA. CDR3 length: 10 amino acids. The V and J ends lost 7 bases and 10 bases respectively, with 13 bases between them. CDR3 nucleotides: TGCAGCGGGGGGGACGCCACCTACACCTTC. The encoded protein is CSGGDATYTF.

The rearrangement links TRBV3-1 to TRBJ2-7, with 8 bases that match TRBD2. Germline CDR1 and CDR2: LGHDT and YNNKEL (reference sequence). The length of the CDR3 is 13 residues. Germline trimming cut 8 bases from V and 2 bases from J; bases unmatched to any gene: 5. This CDR3 is CASRRRGAYEQYF. CDR3 DNA sequence: TGTGCCAGCCGAAGGCGGGGGGCCTACGAGCAGTACTTC.

This clonotype showed up just a few times. This sequence joins TRBV7-6 and TRBJ1-4; 8 bases align to TRBD1. J was trimmed by 3 bases and V by 2 bases; bases with no gene match: 17. CDR1 and CDR2 from the germline V gene are SGHVS and FNYEAQ. CDR3 length equals 20 residues. The CDR3 nucleotides are TGTGCCAGCAGCTTAACTCTAGGAGGACAGGGTACGGAAGCTAATGAAAAACTGTTTTTT. This encodes CASSLTLGGQGTEANEKLFF.

The genes are TRBV14 and TRBJ1-2, with D tentatively TRBD1 (6 bases). This CDR3 spans 13 amino acids. Germline CDR1 SGHDN, CDR2 FVKESK. Deletions cut 3 bases from V and 10 bases from J, with 15 bases between. CDR3 sequence reads: CASSQDRDNFYTF. The CDR3 bases are TGTGCCAGCAGCCAGGACCGGGACAACTTCTACACCTTC.

The sample holds many counts of this clonotype. The rearrangement links TRBV12-3 or TRBV12-4 to TRBJ1-5; no firm D call. The CDR3 runs 17 residues. The V and J ends lost 6 bases and 8 bases respectively, with 26 bases between them. In nucleotides, the CDR3 is TGTGCCAGCAGCTCCCAAGACATTTATCTTAATGGGGAGCCCCAGCATTTT. It yields the protein CASSSQDIYLNGEPQHF.

The chain uses TRBV20-1 and TRBJ1-1; D possibly corresponds to TRBD1 (6 bases). Germline CDR1 reads DFQATT; CDR2 reads SNEGSKA (reference sequence). V lost 7 bases to trimming and J lost 6 bases, with 18 bases between them. The CDR3 has 13 amino acids. This CDR3 reads CSGPGGRMSEAFF. In DNA form, the CDR3 reads TGCAGTGGGCCGGGGGGGCGGATGTCTGAAGCTTTCTTT.

This clonotype was recorded a few times. The V and J genes are TRBV7-9 and TRBJ1-6; TRBD1 might be the D (5 bases). The CDR3 totals 14 residues. V was trimmed by 6 bases and J by 10 bases, leaving 16 bases between them. In germline, CDR1 is SEHNR, CDR2 FQNEAQ (reference sequence). The CDR3 region is CASSLLGGKSPLHF. The DNA of the CDR3 is TGTGCCAGCAGTCTCCTGGGGGGAAAATCACCCCTCCACTTT.

The chain has TRBV29-1 and TRBJ2-3; the match to TRBD1 covers 10 bases. The V and J ends lost 5 bases and 9 bases, in that order; junction bases with no gene match: 11. Germline CDR1 reads SQVTM; CDR2 reads ANQGSEA. CDR3 length: 14 residues. CDR3 sequence: CSVSPGQGRGTQYF. The CDR3 DNA reads TGCAGCGTTTCCCCGGGACAGGGGAGGGGAACGCAGTATTTT.